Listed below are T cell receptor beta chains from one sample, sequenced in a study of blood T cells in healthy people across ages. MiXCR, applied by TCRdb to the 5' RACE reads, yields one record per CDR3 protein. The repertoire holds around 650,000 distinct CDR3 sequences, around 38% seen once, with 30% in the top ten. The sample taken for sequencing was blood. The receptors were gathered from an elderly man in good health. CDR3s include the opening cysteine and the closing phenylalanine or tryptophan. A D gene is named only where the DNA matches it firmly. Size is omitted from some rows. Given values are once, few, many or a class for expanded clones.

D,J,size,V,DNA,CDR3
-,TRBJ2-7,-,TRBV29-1,TGCAGCGTCGTACCGGGAGTACCCTACGAGCAGTACTTC,CSVVPGVPYEQYF
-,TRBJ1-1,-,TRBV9,TGTGCCAGCAGCCCCCGCGGAGGGATGAACACTGAAGCTTTCTTT,CASSPRGGMNTEAFF
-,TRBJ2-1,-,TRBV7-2,TGTGCCAGCAGCTTATTCCTCCAGACTAGGAGCTCCTACAATGAGCAGTTCTTC,CASSLFLQTRSSYNEQFF
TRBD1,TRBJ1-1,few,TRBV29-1,TGCAGCGTTGATGAGGGACAGGCCAACACTGAAGCTTTCTTT,CSVDEGQANTEAFF
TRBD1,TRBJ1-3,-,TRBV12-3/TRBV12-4,TGTGCCAGCAGCCCGGGACAGGGGGCGCACGGAAGCACCATATATTTT,CASSPGQGAHGSTIYF
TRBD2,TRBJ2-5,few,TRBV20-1,TGCAGTGCCTCGATGGAGCGGGGGACCCAAGAGACCCAGTACTTC,CSASMERGTQETQYF
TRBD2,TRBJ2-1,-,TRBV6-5,TGTGCCAGCACCCTTAGCGGGAGGGAACACAATGAGCAGTTCTTC,CASTLSGREHNEQFF
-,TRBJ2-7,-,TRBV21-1,TGTGTCAGCGGTCCGGGACAGGGTTACGAGCAGTACTTC,CVSGPGQGYEQYF
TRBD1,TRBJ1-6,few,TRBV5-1,TGCGCCAGCCGGACAGGGGGTATTTCACCCCTCCACTTT,CASRTGGISPLHF
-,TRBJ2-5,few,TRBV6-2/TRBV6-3,TGTGCCAGCAGTTACTCGTCTCCGGGGGACCCCGTGAGGAGTGAGCAGTACTTC,CASSYSSPGDPVRSEQYF
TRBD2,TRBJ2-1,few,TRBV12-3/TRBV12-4,TGTGCCAGCAGTTCAGAGAGACTAGCGGGATCTGAGCAGTTCTTC,CASSSERLAGSEQFF
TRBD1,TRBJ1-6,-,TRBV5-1,TGCGCCAGCAGCTTGGCCGGGGACAGGGCGTTGTCACCCCTCCACTTT,CASSLAGDRALSPLHF
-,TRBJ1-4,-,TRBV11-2,TGTGCCAGCGGCTTAGGAGGATATAATGAAAAACTGTTTTTT,CASGLGGYNEKLFF
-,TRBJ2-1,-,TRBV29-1,TGCAGCGTTGAAGCTTCCAGGGAAACCAATGAGCAGTTCTTC,CSVEASRETNEQFF